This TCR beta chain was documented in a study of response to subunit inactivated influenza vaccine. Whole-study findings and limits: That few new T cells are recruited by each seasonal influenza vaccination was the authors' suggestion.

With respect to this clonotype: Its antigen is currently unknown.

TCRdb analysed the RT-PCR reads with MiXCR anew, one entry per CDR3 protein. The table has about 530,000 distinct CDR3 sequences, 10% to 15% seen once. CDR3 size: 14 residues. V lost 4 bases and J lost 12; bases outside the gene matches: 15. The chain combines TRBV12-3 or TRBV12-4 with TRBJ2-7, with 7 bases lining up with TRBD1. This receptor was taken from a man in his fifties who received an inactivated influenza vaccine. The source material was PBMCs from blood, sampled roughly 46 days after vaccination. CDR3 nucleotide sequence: TGTGCCAGCAGTTCTAACTTGGATCCGGGACAGCCGTACTTC. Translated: CASSSNLDPGQPYF.